These T cell receptor beta chains were read from a single sample in a study of control samples from healthy donors and cancer patients. The assay was immunoSEQ multiplex PCR, and TCRdb's table has in-frame clones only and misses some. Of about 93,000 clones in the sample, about 87% are singletons; the top ten hold around 14%. The sequencing input was blood. These receptors all come from a woman aged 70-85 years in good health. The CDR3 runs from the conserved cysteine through the conserved F or W. Each record gives: D gene, clone size, J gene, V gene, CDR3 protein, CDR3 DNA. D genes are given only for firm matches. Where a row states a size, it is once, few, many or the class of an expanded clone; other rows omit it.

TRBD2,-,TRBJ2-3,TRBV3-1/TRBV3-2,CASTRGGQDTQYF,TGTGCCAGCACCCGGGGGGGCCAAGATACGCAGTATTTT
-,-,TRBJ2-4,TRBV10-1,CASSESTRGGNIQYF,TGCGCCAGCAGTGAGTCGACGCGAGGGGGAAACATTCAGTACTTC
-,-,TRBJ1-6,TRBV5-1,CASSLAPPDSDSNSPLHF,TGCGCCAGCAGCTTGGCCCCCCCAGACTCGGACAGTAATTCACCCCTCCACTTT
TRBD1,-,TRBJ2-1,TRBV6-6,CASSSHRDRGANEQFF,TGTGCCAGCAGTTCCCATCGCGACAGGGGGGCCAATGAGCAGTTCTTC
TRBD1,-,TRBJ1-4,TRBV18,CASSQGTGNEKLFF,TGTGCCAGCTCACAAGGGACAGGGAATGAAAAACTGTTTTTT
TRBD2,-,TRBJ2-1,TRBV11-3,CASSPGLAGGGSYNEQFF,TGTGCCAGCAGCCCGGGACTAGCGGGGGGGGGCTCCTACAATGAGCAGTTCTTC
-,-,TRBJ2-3,TRBV6-1,CASSEAFRGSTDTQYF,TGTGCCAGCAGTGAAGCGTTCAGGGGCAGCACAGATACGCAGTATTTT
-,-,TRBJ1-1,TRBV11-3,CASSLDHRGDTEAFF,TGTGCCAGCAGCTTAGATCATCGGGGGGACACTGAAGCTTTCTTT
TRBD1,-,TRBJ2-7,TRBV2,CASSEAPTGAAYEQYF,TGTGCCAGCAGTGAAGCCCCGACAGGGGCTGCCTACGAGCAGTACTTC
-,-,TRBJ2-2,TRBV9,CASSAGMESGGELFF,TGTGCCAGCAGCGCCGGGATGGAGTCAGGGGGGGAGCTGTTTTTT
-,once,TRBJ2-5,TRBV2,CASSEYSPTQYF,TGTGCCAGCAGTGAGTACAGCCCGACCCAGTACTTC
TRBD1,-,TRBJ2-7,TRBV4-1,CASSQDLVGQGSYEQYF,TGCGCCAGCAGCCAAGATCTAGTGGGACAGGGCTCTTACGAGCAGTACTTC
-,-,TRBJ2-2,TRBV11-2,CASSPGDGELFF,TGTGCCAGCAGCCCAGGGGACGGGGAGCTGTTTTTT
TRBD2,-,TRBJ2-3,TRBV7-2,CASSKTSGSPTDTQYF,TGTGCCAGCAGCAAGACTAGCGGGAGTCCCACAGATACGCAGTATTTT
-,few,TRBJ1-1,TRBV7-7,CASSLGESTEAFF,TGTGCTAGCAGCCTAGGGGAGTCCACTGAAGCTTTCTTT
TRBD1,-,TRBJ1-6,TRBV19,CASTLSRGRNSPLHF,TGTGCCAGTACCCTCAGCAGGGGGCGGAATTCACCCCTCCACTTT
-,-,TRBJ1-4,TRBV7-9,CASSLVTNEKLFF,TGTGCCAGCTCCCTGGTGACTAATGAAAAACTGTTTTTT
TRBD1,-,TRBJ1-2,TRBV28,CASSYGQGWNYGYTF,TGTGCCAGCAGTTACGGACAGGGCTGGAACTATGGCTACACCTTC
TRBD1,once,TRBJ1-2,TRBV5-1,CASSLGGTGTYGYTF,TGCGCCAGCAGCTTGGGTGGGACAGGGACCTATGGCTACACCTTC
TRBD2,-,TRBJ2-1,TRBV9,CASSVESERERFF,TGTGCCAGCAGCGTAGAGAGTGAGCGGGAGAGGTTCTTC
-,-,TRBJ1-4,TRBV30,CAWSVGANPQKLFF,TGTGCCTGGAGTGTAGGGGCTAACCCCCAAAAACTGTTTTTT
-,-,TRBJ1-2,TRBV30,CAWSTGHYGYTF,TGTGCCTGGAGTACAGGGCACTATGGCTACACCTTC
-,-,TRBJ2-7,TRBV5-1,CASSLTGTYEQYF,TGCGCCAGCAGCTTGACAGGAACCTACGAGCAGTACTTC
TRBD1,-,TRBJ1-1,TRBV6-6,CASSKGQGLGTEAFF,TGTGCCAGCAGTAAAGGACAGGGTTTGGGCACTGAAGCTTTCTTT
-,-,TRBJ2-7,TRBV29-1,CSVEIGYEQYF,TGCAGCGTCGAGATTGGATACGAGCAGTACTTC
TRBD1,-,TRBJ1-4,TRBV5-6,CASSFDRGPANEKLFF,TGTGCCAGCAGCTTCGACAGGGGGCCGGCTAATGAAAAACTGTTTTTT
-,once,TRBJ1-4,TRBV6-5,CASSSSLNEKLFF,TGTGCCAGCAGTTCTTCCCTTAATGAAAAACTGTTTTTT
TRBD2,-,TRBJ2-3,TRBV11-3,CASSSGAGEHTDTQYF,TGTGCCAGCAGCTCGGGAGCGGGAGAACACACAGATACGCAGTATTTT
TRBD2,-,TRBJ2-6,TRBV27,CASSPWGGPGANVLTF,TGTGCCAGCAGCCCTTGGGGGGGTCCTGGGGCCAACGTCCTGACTTTC
TRBD1,-,TRBJ1-2,TRBV13,CASSLGYGTASVSNYGYTF,TGTGCCAGCAGCTTAGGCTATGGGACAGCCTCCGTTTCTAACTATGGCTACACCTTC
TRBD1,once,TRBJ1-2,TRBV5-6,CASSLRDRGSGGYTF,TGTGCCAGCAGCTTGCGGGACAGGGGATCGGGGGGCTACACCTTC
TRBD1,-,TRBJ1-6,TRBV30,CAWAGQGNSPLHF,TGTGCCTGGGCGGGACAGGGAAATTCACCCCTCCACTTT
TRBD1,-,TRBJ2-2,TRBV16,CASSPRQGFTGELFF,TGTGCCAGCAGCCCGAGACAGGGATTCACCGGGGAGCTGTTTTTT
-,-,TRBJ2-3,TRBV9,CASSSGTFTDTQYF,TGTGCCAGCAGCAGCGGGACATTTACAGATACGCAGTATTTT
-,-,TRBJ1-2,TRBV2,CASSEGTELRYTF,TGTGCCAGCAGTGAAGGTACGGAGTTGCGCTACACCTTC